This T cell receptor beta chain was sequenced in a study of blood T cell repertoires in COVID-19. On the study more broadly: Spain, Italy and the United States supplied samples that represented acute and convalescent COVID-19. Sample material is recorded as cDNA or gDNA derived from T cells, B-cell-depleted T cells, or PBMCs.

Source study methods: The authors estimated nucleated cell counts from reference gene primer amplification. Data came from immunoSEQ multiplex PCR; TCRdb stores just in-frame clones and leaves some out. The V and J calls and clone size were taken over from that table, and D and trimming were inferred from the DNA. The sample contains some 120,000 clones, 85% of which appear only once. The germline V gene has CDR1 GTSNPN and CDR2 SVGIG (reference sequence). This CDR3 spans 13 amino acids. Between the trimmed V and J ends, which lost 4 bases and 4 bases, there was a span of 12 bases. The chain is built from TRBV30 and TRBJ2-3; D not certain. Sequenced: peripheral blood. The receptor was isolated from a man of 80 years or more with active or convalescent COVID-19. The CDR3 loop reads CAWMLAAADTQYF. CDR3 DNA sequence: TGTGCCTGGATGTTGGCGGCAGCAGATACGCAGTATTTT.